Listed below are T cell receptor beta chains from one sample, sequenced in a study of post-analysis software for immune sequencing data. TCRdb independently ran MiXCR on the PCR reads; one entry per CDR3 protein. The repertoire holds about 680,000 distinct CDR3 sequences, with approximately 60% as singletons. Source material: blood. The receptors originated from a girl aged 2 to 9 with multiple sclerosis. CDR3s include the opening cysteine and the closing phenylalanine or tryptophan. The D gene is left open where the match is weak. The size entry is marked missing in some rows and otherwise reads once, few, many or a size class.

clone_size,j_call,d_call,v_call,cdr3_nt,cdr3_aa
few,TRBJ2-7,TRBD1,TRBV29-1,TGCAGCGTTGCACAGGGGGCGCGGGAGCAGTACTTC,CSVAQGAREQYF
.,TRBJ1-5,.,TRBV6-5,TGTGCCAGCAGAGGAAGGACAGGCAATCAGCCCCAGCATTTT,CASRGRTGNQPQHF
.,TRBJ2-5,TRBD1,TRBV7-7,TGTGCCAGCAGCTTAGGTCAGGGGGCTTTCCAAGAGACCCAGTACTTC,CASSLGQGAFQETQYF
.,TRBJ2-1,.,TRBV7-9,TGTGCCAGCAGCTCGACAGAGTCCTACAATGAGCAGTTCTTC,CASSSTESYNEQFF
.,TRBJ2-1,.,TRBV7-9,TGTGCCCCCGACAATGAGCAGTTCTTC,CAPDNEQFF
few,TRBJ2-7,.,TRBV10-1,TGCGCCAGCAGTCTGGGGTCTGTACCTACCTACGAGCAGTACTTC,CASSLGSVPTYEQYF
few,TRBJ2-1,.,TRBV24-1,TGTGCCACCAGTGGGAGCGCCTCCTACAATGAGCAGTTCTTC,CATSGSASYNEQFF
few,TRBJ2-7,TRBD1,TRBV20-1,TGCAGTGCTAGTTCGGGACAGGTGTTGAATGAGCAGTACTTC,CSASSGQVLNEQYF
.,TRBJ2-1,TRBD2,TRBV12-3/TRBV12-4,TGTGCCAGCAGTTTGGGAGGGGCCGGGGTCAATGAGCAGTTCTTC,CASSLGGAGVNEQFF
few,TRBJ2-5,.,TRBV5-1,TGCGCCAGCAGCTTGCGGGGGAAAGAGACCCAGTACTTC,CASSLRGKETQYF
few,TRBJ2-7,TRBD1,TRBV5-4,TGTGCCAGCAGCTGGGGCCAGGGGGCCTACGAGCAGTACTTC,CASSWGQGAYEQYF
.,TRBJ2-7,TRBD1,TRBV5-1,TGCGCCAGCAGCAGAACCCCGGGACAGGGTTACGAGCAGTACTTC,CASSRTPGQGYEQYF
.,TRBJ2-1,TRBD2,TRBV12-3/TRBV12-4,TGTGTCAGCAGCGGGGGGATCTACAATGAGCAGTTCTTC,CVSSGGIYNEQFF
few,TRBJ2-5,.,TRBV10-3,TGTGCCATCAGTGGTGTGAAACAAGAGACCCAGTACTTC,CAISGVKQETQYF
.,TRBJ2-1,TRBD1,TRBV27,TGTGCCAGCAGCCGGAAGCACGGGACAGGGTTTAACAATGAGCAGTTCTTC,CASSRKHGTGFNNEQFF
.,TRBJ2-2,TRBD2,TRBV7-6,TGTGCCAGCAGCTTAGTAGATAGCGGGAGAATCGACACCGGGGAGCTGTTTTTT,CASSLVDSGRIDTGELFF
few,TRBJ1-5,.,TRBV20-1,TGCAGTGCTAGAGATGTAGAGGGGCAGCCCCAGCATTTT,CSARDVEGQPQHF
.,TRBJ1-2,.,TRBV5-1,TGCGCCAGCAGCCACAAATCAGGGGTCAACTATGGCTACACCTTC,CASSHKSGVNYGYTF
.,TRBJ1-2,.,TRBV6-5,TGTGCCAGCCTTGGGAGATCCGCTAACTATGGCTACACCTTC,CASLGRSANYGYTF
.,TRBJ2-3,TRBD2,TRBV6-5,TGTGCCAGCAGCTCTAGCGGGAGCCGCCCCGATACGCAGTATTTT,CASSSSGSRPDTQYF
.,TRBJ2-3,TRBD2,TRBV12-3/TRBV12-4,TGTGCCAGTAGCATTCGGACTAGCGGGAGTGGTGATACGGAGTATTTT,CASSIRTSGSGDTEYF
few,TRBJ2-7,.,TRBV29-1,TGCAGCGTTGTGGCAGGGTCATCCTACGAGCAGTACTTC,CSVVAGSSYEQYF
.,TRBJ1-1,.,TRBV7-2,TGTGCCAGCAGCGATTTCCCCTCTACAGGGAACACTGAAGCTTTCTTT,CASSDFPSTGNTEAFF
few,TRBJ2-6,.,TRBV2,TGTGCCAGCAGTCCACAGCCGGATGGGGCCAACGTCCTGACTTTC,CASSPQPDGANVLTF
.,TRBJ2-1,TRBD1,TRBV7-9,TGTGCCAGCAGCCCGACAGGGATCAATGAGCAGTTCTTC,CASSPTGINEQFF
.,TRBJ1-5,.,TRBV12-3/TRBV12-4,TGTGCCAGCAGTTTAGAGGCCAGGGCCCAGCATTTT,CASSLEARAQHF
.,TRBJ2-5,.,TRBV10-3,TGTGCCATCAGCCTACAAGCAAGTTCCCAAGAGACCCAGTACTTC,CAISLQASSQETQYF
.,TRBJ2-5,.,TRBV10-3,TGTGCCATCAGTGCCAAAGAGACCCAGTACTTC,CAISAKETQYF